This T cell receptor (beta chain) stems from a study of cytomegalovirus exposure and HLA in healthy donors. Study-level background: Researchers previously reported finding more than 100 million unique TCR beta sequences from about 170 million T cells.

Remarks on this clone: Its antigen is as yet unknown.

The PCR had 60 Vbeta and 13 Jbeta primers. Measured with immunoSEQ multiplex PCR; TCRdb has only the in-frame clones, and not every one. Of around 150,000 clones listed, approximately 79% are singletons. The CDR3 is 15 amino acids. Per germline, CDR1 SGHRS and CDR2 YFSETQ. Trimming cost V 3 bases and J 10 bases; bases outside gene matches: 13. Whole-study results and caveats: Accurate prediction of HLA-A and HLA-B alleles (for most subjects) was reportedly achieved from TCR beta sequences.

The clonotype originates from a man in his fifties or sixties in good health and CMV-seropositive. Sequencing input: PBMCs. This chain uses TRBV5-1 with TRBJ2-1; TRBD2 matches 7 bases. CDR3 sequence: CASSSRLTRGGEQFF. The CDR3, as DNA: TGCGCCAGCAGCTCGAGACTAACCCGGGGAGGGGAGCAGTTCTTC.